These 18 T cell receptor beta chains were sequenced from one sample in a study of blood T cells in healthy people across ages. A J-beta primer mix and a sample-barcoded 5' primer were used in a second PCR of about 7 to 12 cycles. Via MiXCR, TCRdb re-called the 5' RACE reads, giving one row per CDR3 protein. The sample has fewer than 900,000 distinct CDR3 sequences, around 46% seen once; the top ten hold roughly 20%. Sequences were obtained from blood. The receptor source for this set is a woman aged 55-69 years in good health.

The CDR3 loop is CAISEAEGAGELFF. In DNA form, the CDR3 reads TGTGCCATCAGTGAGGCGGAGGGGGCCGGGGAGCTGTTTTTT. The chain joins TRBV10-3 to TRBJ2-2; D possibly uses TRBD1 or TRBD2 (6 bases each). Trimming took 2 bases from V and 6 from J, leaving 10 bases between them. From germline, CDR1 is ENHRY and CDR2 SYGVKD. This CDR3 has 14 residues.

In its sample, this clonotype was seen a few times. The chain combines TRBV7-7 with TRBJ2-7, with 9 bases fitting TRBD1. This CDR3 has 14 residues. The V and J ends lost 4 bases and 7 bases, in that order; junction bases with no gene match: 8. Per germline, CDR1 SSHAT and CDR2 FNYEAQ (reference sequence). The CDR3 here is CASSWDRETREQYF. The CDR3 nucleotides read TGTGCCAGCAGCTGGGACAGGGAAACACGGGAGCAGTACTTC. The full variable domain, its missing parts supplied by reference TRBV7-7 and TRBJ2-7, is GAGVSQSPRYKVTKRGQDVTLRCDPISSHATLYWYQQALGQGPEFLTYFNYEAQPDKSGLPSDRFSAERPEGSISTLTIQRTEQRDSAMYRCASSWDRETREQYFGPGTRLTVT.

This sequence joins TRBV6-6 and TRBJ1-2, with 12 bases fitting TRBD1. The germline V gene encodes CDR1 MNHNY and CDR2 SVGAGI (reference sequence). The CDR3 contains 14 residues. With V trimmed by 7 bases and J by 8 bases, 8 bases remained unmatched. CDR3 sequence: CASTVGQGAKGYTF. The CDR3 bases are TGTGCCAGCACTGTGGGACAGGGGGCAAAAGGCTACACCTTC.

This sequence joins TRBV2 and TRBJ2-5; 7 bases line up with TRBD2. V lost 6 bases and J lost 5; bases outside the gene matches: 9. Germline CDR1 SNHLY, CDR2 FYNNEI. This CDR3 is built from 14 residues. The CDR3: CASSRREKHETQYF. The DNA for the CDR3 is TGTGCCAGCAGCAGGCGGGAGAAGCACGAGACCCAGTACTTC.

The chain has TRBV4-2 and TRBJ1-6; D may be TRBD1 (6 bases). V was pared by 4 bases and J by 7 bases, with 17 bases between. CDR3 length equals 16 residues. The V gene's germline CDR1 is LGHNA and CDR2 YNFKEQ. CDR3 coding DNA: TGTGCCAGCAGCCCCACAGACAGGACAGAAAATTCACCCCTCCACTTT. It translates to CASSPTDRTENSPLHF.

In its sample, this clonotype was seen a few times. The genes are TRBV3-1 and TRBJ2-4; D gene uncertain. TRBJ2-7 explains the end of the DNA better; the J call may be wrong. CDR1 and CDR2 (germline): LGHDT, YNNKEL (reference sequence). CDR3 size: 13 residues. As DNA, the CDR3 is TGTGCCAGCAGCCAAGGGGTATTTGTCGAGCAGTACTTC. This codes for CASSQGVFVEQYF.

The chain joins TRBV4-2 to TRBJ2-7; tentative D call: TRBD2 (6 bases). V was trimmed by 8 bases and J by 5 bases, leaving 22 bases between them. The CDR3 has 15 residues. Germline assignment: CDR1 LGHNA and CDR2 YNFKEQ. CDR3 residues: CASGGKENPPHEQYF. CDR3 in DNA: TGTGCCAGCGGGGGGAAAGAGAACCCTCCCCACGAGCAGTACTTC.

The chain links TRBV11-3 to TRBJ2-1; perhaps TRBD1 as D (5 bases). This CDR3 comprises 16 residues. V lost 5 bases, J lost 8 bases, and 22 bases lay in between. The germline V gene encodes CDR1 SGHNT and CDR2 YENEEA. CDR3 DNA: TGTGCCAGCAGCCGCAGGGCCACCTCCCCGATTCATGAGCAGTTCTTC. Amino acid sequence: CASSRRATSPIHEQFF.

The J gene is TRBJ2-1, the V gene TRBV9; D is unresolved. The V gene lost 0 bases and the J gene lost 2 bases, with 9 bases spanning the gap. CDR3 length: 15 residues. Germline CDR1 is SGDLS and CDR2 is YYNGEE. The CDR3 nucleotides are TGTGCCAGCAGCGTAGGTGAAACCACCTACAATGAGCAGTTCTTC. This gives the protein CASSVGETTYNEQFF. Full variable domain (rest looked up from reference TRBV9 and TRBJ2-1): DSGVTQTPKHLITATGQRVTLRCSPRSGDLSVYWYQQSLDQGLQFLIQYYNGEERAKGNILERFSAQQFPDLHSELNLSSLELGDSALYFCASSVGETTYNEQFFGPGTRLTVL.

This clonotype was found many times. The chain links TRBV13 to TRBJ2-1, with a weak D call TRBD2 (5 bases). This CDR3 spans 13 amino acids. The ends were cut back, 4 bases at V and 4 bases at J, with 8 bases in the middle. CDR1 and CDR2 from the germline V gene are PRHDT and FYEKMQ (reference sequence). CDR3 protein: CASSSLAYNEQFF. The CDR3 DNA reads as TGTGCCAGCAGCTCCCTAGCTTACAATGAGCAGTTCTTC.

This clonotype was observed at least ten times. The chain links TRBV6-2 or TRBV6-3 to TRBJ2-7; D remains ambiguous. The V end lost 0 bases, the J end lost 1 base, and 4 bases lay between the germline ends. The length of the CDR3 is 13 residues. The germline CDR1 and CDR2 sequences are MNHEY and SVGEGT. This CDR3 reads CASSYSESYEQYF. In nucleotides, the CDR3 is TGTGCCAGCAGTTACTCTGAATCCTACGAGCAGTACTTC.

This rearrangement joins TRBV7-9 to TRBJ2-1; TRBD2 might be the D (6 bases). The CDR3 runs to 15 residues. Germline V gene lookup returns CDR1 SEHNR and CDR2 FQNEAQ (reference sequence). V was shortened by 7 bases and J by 0 bases, with 13 bases between the two germline ends. CDR3 in amino acids: CASTTLGSSYNEQFF. CDR3 in DNA: TGTGCCAGCACCACCCTCGGGAGCTCCTACAATGAGCAGTTCTTC.

This clonotype came up many times. The chain uses TRBV7-8 and TRBJ2-1; D uncertain. The ends were cut back, 3 bases at V and 1 base at J, with 7 bases in the middle. The CDR3 consists of 14 residues. Looked up from germline, CDR1 is SGHVS and CDR2 is FQNEAQ. DNA for the CDR3: TGTGCCAGCAGCTTTAGCCTTTCCTACAATGAGCAGTTCTTC. Translating it yields CASSFSLSYNEQFF.

The chain is built from TRBV10-3 and TRBJ2-5, with TRBD1 as a possible D gene (5 bases). The germline V gene encodes CDR1 ENHRY and CDR2 SYGVKD. V dropped 5 bases and J dropped 3 bases, with 7 bases sitting between them. CDR3 size: 12 residues. In DNA, the CDR3 is TGTGCCATCAGTCAACAGGAAGAGACCCAGTACTTC. Its protein product is CAISQQEETQYF.

This clonotype was counted many times. The chain couples TRBV7-6 to TRBJ2-3; 15 nucleotides line up with TRBD2. V was pared by 5 bases and J by 2 bases, with 17 bases of the junction left unmatched. The CDR3 sequence is 21 residues long. Germline CDR1 SGHVS, CDR2 FNYEAQ. The CDR3 nucleotides are TGTGCCAGCAGCCCGCGGACTAGCGGGAGGGACCTGCCCGACATCACAGATACGCAGTATTTT. Its protein is CASSPRTSGRDLPDITDTQYF.

J is TRBJ2-7 and V is TRBV5-1, with 10 bases that match TRBD1. The CDR3 has 15 amino acids. The J segment lost 3 bases and the V segment lost 4 bases, leaving 7 bases of the junction unmatched. Germline CDR1 reads SGHRS; CDR2 reads YFSETQ. The CDR3 nucleotides read TGCGCCAGCAGCGCCTCGGGACAGGGGAACTACGAGCAGTACTTC. Translating gives CASSASGQGNYEQYF.

The chain joins TRBV11-2 to TRBJ2-5, with TRBD2 identical over 8 bases. CDR1 SGHAT and CDR2 FQNNGV come from the germline V gene. Germline trimming cut 3 bases from V and 2 bases from J; bases unmatched to any gene: 5. This CDR3 is built from 15 residues. The CDR3 loop reads CASSFVTSGQETQYF. For the CDR3, the DNA is TGTGCCAGCAGCTTTGTAACTAGCGGTCAAGAGACCCAGTACTTC. Variable domain in full (rest from reference TRBV11-2 and TRBJ2-5): EAGVAQSPRYKIIEKRQSVAFWCNPISGHATLYWYQQILGQGPKLLIQFQNNGVVDDSQLPKDRFSAERLKGVDSTLKIQPAKLEDSAVYLCASSFVTSGQETQYFGPGTRLLVL.

Here the CDR3 DNA reads TGCAGTGCTAGTCTGGGGGCACGGCAGCCCCAGCATTTT. It specifies CSASLGARQPQHF. This chain links TRBV20-1 with TRBJ1-5; a possible D gene is TRBD1 (6 bases). Germline CDR1 and CDR2: DFQATT and SNEGSKA (reference sequence). The CDR3 loop spans 13 amino acids. Between the trimmed V and J ends, which lost 3 bases and 7 bases, there was a span of 13 bases.